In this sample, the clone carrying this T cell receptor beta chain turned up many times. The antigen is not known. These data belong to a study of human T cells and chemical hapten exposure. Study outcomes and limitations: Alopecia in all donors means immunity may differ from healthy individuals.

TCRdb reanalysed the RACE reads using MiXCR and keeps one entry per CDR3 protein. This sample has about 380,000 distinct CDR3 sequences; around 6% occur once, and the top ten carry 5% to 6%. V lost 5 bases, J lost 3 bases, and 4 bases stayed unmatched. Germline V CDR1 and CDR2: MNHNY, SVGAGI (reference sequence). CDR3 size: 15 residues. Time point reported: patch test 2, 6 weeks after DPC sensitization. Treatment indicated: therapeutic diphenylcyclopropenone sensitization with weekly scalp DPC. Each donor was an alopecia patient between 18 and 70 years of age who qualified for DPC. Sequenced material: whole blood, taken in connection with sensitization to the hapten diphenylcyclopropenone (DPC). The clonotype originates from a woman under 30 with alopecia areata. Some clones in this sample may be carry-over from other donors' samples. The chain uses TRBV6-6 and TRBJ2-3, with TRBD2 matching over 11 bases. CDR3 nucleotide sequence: TGTGCCAGCAGTCTGACTAGCGGGGCGACAGATACGCAGTATTTT. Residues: CASSLTSGATDTQYF.